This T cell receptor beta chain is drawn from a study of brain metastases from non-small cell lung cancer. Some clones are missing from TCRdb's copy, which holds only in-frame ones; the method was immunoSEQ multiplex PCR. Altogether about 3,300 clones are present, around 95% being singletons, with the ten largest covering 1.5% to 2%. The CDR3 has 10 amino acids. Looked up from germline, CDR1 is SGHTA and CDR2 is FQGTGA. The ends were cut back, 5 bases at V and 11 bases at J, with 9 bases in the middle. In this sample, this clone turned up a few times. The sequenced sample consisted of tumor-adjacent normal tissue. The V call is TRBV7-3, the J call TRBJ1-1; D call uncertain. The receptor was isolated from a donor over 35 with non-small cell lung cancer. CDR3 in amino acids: CASSPPWAFF. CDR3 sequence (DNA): TGTGCCAGCAGCCCCCCCTGGGCTTTCTTT.